The T cell receptor beta chain under discussion was sequenced for a study of radiotherapy plus CTLA-4 blockade in lung cancer. Produced via immunoSEQ multiplex PCR; TCRdb's table is partial and in-frame only. The table lists 70,000 to 95,000 clones, over 80% of them singletons. With V trimmed by 10 bases and J by 3 bases, 2 bases remained unmatched. CDR1 and CDR2 from the germline V gene are LNHDA and SQIVND (reference sequence). The CDR3 spans 12 residues. The sequence derives from a human donor with non-small cell lung cancer that progressed on radiotherapy plus ipilimumab. This material consisted of peripheral blood, taken from a patient treated with radiotherapy plus ipilimumab. The chain recombines TRBV19 with TRBJ1-1; 10 bases are shared with TRBD1. The DNA for the CDR3 is TGTGCCACCGGGACAGGGGACACTGAAGCTTTCTTT. Protein sequence: CATGTGDTEAFF.